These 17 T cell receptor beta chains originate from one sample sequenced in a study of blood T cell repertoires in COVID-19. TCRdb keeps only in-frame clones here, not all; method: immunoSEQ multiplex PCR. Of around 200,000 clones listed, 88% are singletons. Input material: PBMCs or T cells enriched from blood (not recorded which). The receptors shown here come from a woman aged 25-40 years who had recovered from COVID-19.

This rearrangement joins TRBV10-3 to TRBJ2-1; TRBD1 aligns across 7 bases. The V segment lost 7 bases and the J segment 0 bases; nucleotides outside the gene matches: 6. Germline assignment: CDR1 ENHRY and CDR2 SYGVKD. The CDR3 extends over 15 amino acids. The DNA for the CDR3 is TGTGCCATCACCTCGGACAGGTCCTCCTACAATGAGCAGTTCTTC. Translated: CAITSDRSSYNEQFF.

The CDR3 bases are TGCGCCAGCAGCCCTTACAGGGGAGGCTCCTACAATGAGCAGTTCTTC. It translates to CASSPYRGGSYNEQFF. The chain uses TRBV4-3 and TRBJ2-1; tentative D call: TRBD1 (7 bases). Germline lookup yields CDR1 LGHNA and CDR2 YSLEER. The CDR3 spans 16 residues. Trimming shortened V by 4 bases and J by 0 bases, and 13 bases separated the two germline ends.

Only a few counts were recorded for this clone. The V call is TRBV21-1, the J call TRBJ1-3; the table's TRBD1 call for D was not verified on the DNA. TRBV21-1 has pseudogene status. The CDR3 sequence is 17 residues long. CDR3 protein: CASIGPPGTGPGNTIYF. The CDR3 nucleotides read TGTGCCAGCATAGGACCTCCCGGGACAGGGCCGGGAAACACCATATATTTT.

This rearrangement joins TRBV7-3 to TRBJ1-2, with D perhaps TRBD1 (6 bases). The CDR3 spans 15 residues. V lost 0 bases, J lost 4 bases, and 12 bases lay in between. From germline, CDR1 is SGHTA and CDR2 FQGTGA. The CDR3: CASSLTGGAGYGYTF. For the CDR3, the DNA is TGTGCCAGCAGCTTAACTGGGGGCGCTGGCTATGGCTACACCTTC.

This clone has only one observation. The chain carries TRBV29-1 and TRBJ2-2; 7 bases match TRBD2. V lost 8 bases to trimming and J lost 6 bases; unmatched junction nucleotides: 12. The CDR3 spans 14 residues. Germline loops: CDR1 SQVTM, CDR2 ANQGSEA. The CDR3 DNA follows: TGCAGCTCTACACCGGGGGGAGGGTCCGGGGAGCTGTTTTTT. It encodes CSSTPGGGSGELFF.

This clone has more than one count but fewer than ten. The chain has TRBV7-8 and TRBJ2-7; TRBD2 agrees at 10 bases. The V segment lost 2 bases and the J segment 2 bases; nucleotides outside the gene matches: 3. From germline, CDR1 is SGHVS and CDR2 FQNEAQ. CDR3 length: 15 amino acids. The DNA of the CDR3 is TGTGCCAGCAGCTTAAGCGGGGGGGGAGCCTACGAGCAGTACTTC. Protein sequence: CASSLSGGGAYEQYF.

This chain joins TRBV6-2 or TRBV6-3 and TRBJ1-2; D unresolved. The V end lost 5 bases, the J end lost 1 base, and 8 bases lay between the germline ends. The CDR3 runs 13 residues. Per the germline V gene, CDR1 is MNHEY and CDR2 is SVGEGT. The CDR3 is CASSPDINYGYTF. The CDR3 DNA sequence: TGTGCCAGCAGTCCAGACATTAACTATGGCTACACCTTC.

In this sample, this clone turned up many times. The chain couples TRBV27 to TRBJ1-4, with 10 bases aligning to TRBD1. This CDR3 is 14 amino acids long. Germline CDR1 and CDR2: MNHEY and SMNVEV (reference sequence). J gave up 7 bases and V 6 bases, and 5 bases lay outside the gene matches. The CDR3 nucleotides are TGTGCCAGCAGAGGGACAGGGGATAGTGAAAAACTGTTTTTT. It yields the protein CASRGTGDSEKLFF.

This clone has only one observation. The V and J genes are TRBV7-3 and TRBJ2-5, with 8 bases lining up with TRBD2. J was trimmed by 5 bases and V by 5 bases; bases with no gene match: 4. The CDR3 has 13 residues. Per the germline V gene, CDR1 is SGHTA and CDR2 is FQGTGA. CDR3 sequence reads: CASSQRGLETQYF. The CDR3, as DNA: TGTGCCAGCAGCCAGCGGGGGTTGGAGACCCAGTACTTC.

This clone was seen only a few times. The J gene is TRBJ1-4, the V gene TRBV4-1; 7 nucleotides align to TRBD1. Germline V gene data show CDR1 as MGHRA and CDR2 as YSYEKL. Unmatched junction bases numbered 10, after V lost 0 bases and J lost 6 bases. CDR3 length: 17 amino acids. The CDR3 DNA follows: TGCGCCAGCAGCCAAGATATAAGAAGGGGGCAAGATGAAAAACTGTTTTTT. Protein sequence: CASSQDIRRGQDEKLFF.

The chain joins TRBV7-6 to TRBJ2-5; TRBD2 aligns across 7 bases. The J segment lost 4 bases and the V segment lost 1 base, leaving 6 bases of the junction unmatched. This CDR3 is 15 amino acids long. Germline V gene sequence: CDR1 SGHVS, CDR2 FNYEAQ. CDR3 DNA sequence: TGTGCCAGCAGCTTAGGTTCGCTAGCGGTAGAGACCCAGTACTTC. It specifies CASSLGSLAVETQYF.

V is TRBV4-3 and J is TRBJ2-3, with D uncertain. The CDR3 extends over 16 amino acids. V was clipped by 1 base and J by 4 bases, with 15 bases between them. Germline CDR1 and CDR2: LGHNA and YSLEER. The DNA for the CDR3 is TGCGCCAGCAGCCAAGTATCGAACACATTGTCAGATACGCAGTATTTT. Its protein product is CASSQVSNTLSDTQYF.

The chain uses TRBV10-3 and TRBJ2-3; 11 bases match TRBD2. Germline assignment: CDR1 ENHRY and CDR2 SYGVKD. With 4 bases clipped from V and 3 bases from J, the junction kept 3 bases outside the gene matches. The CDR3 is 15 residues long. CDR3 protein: CAISGLAGGTDTQYF. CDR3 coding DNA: TGTGCCATCAGTGGCCTAGCGGGGGGTACAGATACGCAGTATTTT.

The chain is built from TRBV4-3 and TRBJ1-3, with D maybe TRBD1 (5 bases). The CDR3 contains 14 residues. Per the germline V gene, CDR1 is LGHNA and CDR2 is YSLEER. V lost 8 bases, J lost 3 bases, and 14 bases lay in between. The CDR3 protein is CASQGSINGNTIYF. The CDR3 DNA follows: TGCGCCAGCCAGGGTTCCATTAATGGAAACACCATATATTTT.

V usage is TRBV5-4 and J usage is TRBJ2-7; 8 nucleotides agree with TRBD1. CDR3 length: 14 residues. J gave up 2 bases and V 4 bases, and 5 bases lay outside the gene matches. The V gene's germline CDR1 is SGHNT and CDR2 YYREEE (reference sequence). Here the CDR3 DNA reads TGTGCCAGCAGCCCTAGGACAGGGACCTACGAGCAGTACTTC. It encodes CASSPRTGTYEQYF.

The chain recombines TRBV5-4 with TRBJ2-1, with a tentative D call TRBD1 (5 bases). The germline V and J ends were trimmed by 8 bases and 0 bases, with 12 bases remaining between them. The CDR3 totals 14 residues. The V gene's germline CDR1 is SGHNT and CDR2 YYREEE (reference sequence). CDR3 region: CASTRQSSYNEQFF. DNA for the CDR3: TGTGCCAGTACCCGACAGAGCTCCTACAATGAGCAGTTCTTC.

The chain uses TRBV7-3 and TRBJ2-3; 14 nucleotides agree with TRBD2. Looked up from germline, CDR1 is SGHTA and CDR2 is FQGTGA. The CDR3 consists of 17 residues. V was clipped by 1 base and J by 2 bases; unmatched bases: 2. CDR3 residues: CASSLRTSGGPTDTQYF. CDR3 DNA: TGTGCCAGCAGCTTAAGGACTAGCGGGGGGCCCACAGATACGCAGTATTTT.